Below are 14 T cell receptor beta chains sequenced from a single sample in a study of technical replicates of blood from several donors (TCRdb year 2017). Library creation used the immunoSEQ multiplex PCR assay. TCRdb limited this immuneACCESS table to in-frame rearrangements with V and J called. A share of clones is missing; checked studies link under half to unresolved V genes, and the rest is unexplained. This sample gives some 94,000 clones in total; 90% to 96% of them show up just once. Approximately 0.36% of the sample is in the top ten clones. The sample was T cells isolated from PBMCs. These receptors all come from a human donor in good health.

The CDR3 is CASSFPGTRSHNEQFF. CDR3 bases: TGTGCCAGCAGCTTTCCCGGGACTAGATCACACAATGAGCAGTTCTTC. The genes are TRBV7-2 and TRBJ2-1; TRBD2 agrees at 8 bases. J was trimmed by 5 bases and V by 3 bases; bases with no gene match: 9. Germline CDR1 reads SGHTA; CDR2 reads FQGNSA. The CDR3 totals 16 residues.

CDR3 in amino acids: CASSSYPGGYTF. CDR3 DNA: TGTGCCAGCAGTTCATATCCGGGGGGCTACACCTTC. This chain links TRBV28 with TRBJ1-2; no definite D call. This CDR3 is built from 12 residues. Trimming removed 4 bases from V and 8 bases from J, with 11 bases in between. The germline V gene encodes CDR1 MDHEN and CDR2 SYDVKM.

V and J are TRBV29-1 and TRBJ1-4; 7 nucleotides agree with TRBD1. V trimming: 4 bases; J trimming: 10 bases; junction bases outside the gene matches: 9. Looked up from germline, CDR1 is SQVTM and CDR2 is ANQGSEA. The CDR3 is 13 residues long. As DNA, the CDR3 is TGCAGCGTTGTCGGTCAGGGGGAGGTAAAACTGTTTTTT. Amino acids: CSVVGQGEVKLFF.

The rearrangement links TRBV6-1 to TRBJ2-7; D may be TRBD2 (6 bases). Germline CDR1 and CDR2: MNHNS and SASEGT. V was clipped by 6 bases and J by 4 bases, with 7 bases between them. This CDR3 comprises 11 residues. The CDR3 bases are TGTGCCAGCAGGCGGGGTTACGAGCAGTACTTC. Translation gives CASRRGYEQYF.

The genes are TRBV9 and TRBJ2-5; 9 positions agree with TRBD1. The germline CDR1 and CDR2 sequences are SGDLS and YYNGEE. The CDR3 runs to 17 residues. Trimming took 0 bases from V and 4 from J; bases not matched to a gene: 10. CDR3 amino acids: CASSVGSTGGFSETQYF. CDR3 bases: TGTGCCAGCAGCGTAGGATCAACAGGGGGCTTTTCAGAGACCCAGTACTTC.

V usage is TRBV27 and J usage is TRBJ2-7, with D tentatively TRBD2 (6 bases). The CDR3 loop spans 16 amino acids. Germline values: CDR1 MNHEY, CDR2 SMNVEV (reference sequence). The V end lost 2 bases, the J end lost 3 bases, and 17 bases lay between the germline ends. The CDR3, as DNA: TGTGCCAGCAGTTTAGCGGGACCCCTGAAGGTCTACGAGCAGTACTTC. Translation gives CASSLAGPLKVYEQYF.

The J gene is TRBJ1-1, the V gene TRBV11-2; TRBD1 is a possible D gene (6 bases). V shed 5 bases and J shed 3 bases, with 13 bases lying between them. The V gene's germline CDR1 is SGHAT and CDR2 FQNNGV. CDR3 length equals 14 residues. CDR3 coding DNA: TGTGCCAGCAGCCCTCCGGGACAATACACTGAAGCTTTCTTT. As protein: CASSPPGQYTEAFF.

The chain couples TRBV30 to TRBJ2-2; 7 nucleotides line up with TRBD1. Germline CDR1 reads GTSNPN; CDR2 reads SVGIG (reference sequence). The CDR3 covers 12 residues. With V trimmed by 4 bases and J by 5 bases, 1 base remained unmatched. In DNA, the CDR3 is TGTGCCTGGACAGGGGGAACCGGGGAGCTGTTTTTT. Translated: CAWTGGTGELFF.

The rearrangement uses TRBV10-3 and TRBJ2-3, with D unclear. The ends were cut back, 0 bases at V and 10 bases at J, with 11 bases in the middle. CDR3 length equals 13 residues. CDR1 is ENHRY, CDR2 SYGVKD, per germline. In DNA, the CDR3 is TGTGCCATCAGTGAGTCGGCGTTAGAGGCGCAGTATTTT. The encoded protein is CAISESALEAQYF.

V is TRBV30 and J is TRBJ1-5; weak D call: TRBD1 (5 bases). The V gene lost 2 bases and the J gene lost 4 bases, with 9 bases spanning the gap. Germline V gene data show CDR1 as GTSNPN and CDR2 as SVGIG (reference sequence). The CDR3 sequence is 13 residues long. CDR3: CAWSSAGNQPQHF. CDR3 DNA sequence: TGTGCCTGGAGTTCGGCAGGGAATCAGCCCCAGCATTTT.

J is TRBJ1-2 and V is TRBV5-5; TRBD1 aligns across 11 bases. CDR1 and CDR2 (germline): SGHKS, YYEKEE (reference sequence). The CDR3 totals 15 residues. The trim removed 4 bases at V and 6 bases at J, leaving 8 bases unmatched. The CDR3 nucleotides read TGTGCCAGCAGCGGTAGGACAGGGGGCCTGGATGGCTACACCTTC. Residues: CASSGRTGGLDGYTF. Based on the CDR3 plus reference TRBV5-5 and TRBJ1-2, the full variable domain is DAGVTQSPTHLIKTRGQQVTLRCSPISGHKSVSWYQQVLGQGPQFIFQYYEKEERGRGNFPDRFSARQFPNYSSELNVNALLLGDSALYLCASSGRTGGLDGYTFGSGTRLTVV.

The DNA for the CDR3 is TGTGCCAGTAGTACCAGGGTATCTGAAGCTTTCTTT. This translates into CASSTRVSEAFF. J is TRBJ1-1 and V is TRBV19; TRBD1 is a possible D gene (5 bases). There are 12 residues in the CDR3. CDR1 and CDR2 from the germline V gene are LNHDA and SQIVND (reference sequence). Trimming took off 4 bases at V and 6 bases at J, with 9 bases between the two ends.

V usage is TRBV27 and J usage is TRBJ2-7, with D possibly TRBD1 on 6 matching bases. This CDR3 region has 14 residues. V was clipped by 1 base and J by 5 bases, with 12 bases between them. Germline assignment: CDR1 MNHEY and CDR2 SMNVEV (reference sequence). CDR3 sequence reads: CASSLFWGLNEQYF. For the CDR3, the DNA is TGTGCCAGCAGTTTATTCTGGGGGCTGAACGAGCAGTACTTC.

The V and J genes are TRBV28 and TRBJ1-5; 9 bases are shared with TRBD1. Germline CDR1 MDHEN, CDR2 SYDVKM. This CDR3 comprises 15 residues. V was clipped by 6 bases and J by 6 bases; unmatched bases: 9. The CDR3 loop reads CASRFPGQGIQPQHF. The CDR3 region has the DNA TGTGCCAGCAGATTCCCGGGACAGGGAATTCAGCCCCAGCATTTT.